This TCR beta chain stems from a study of blood T cells in healthy people across ages. Study results and limitations: PBMC samples, being unsorted, prevented any conclusive comparison of naive and antigen-experienced cells. Estimated diversity, derived from one million T cells, was regarded as an underestimate.

Total RNA amounts of at least 6 micrograms were extracted per sample. A J-beta primer mix and a sample-barcoded 5' primer were used in a second PCR of about 6 to 12 cycles. A template-switch adaptor that had 12 random nucleotides put a tag on each cDNA molecule. TCRdb independently ran MiXCR on the 5' RACE reads; one entry per CDR3 protein. The data show roughly 800,000 distinct CDR3 sequences, about 37% seen once. The V segment lost 6 bases and the J segment 11 bases; nucleotides outside the gene matches: 14. The length of the CDR3 is 14 residues. A note on this clonotype: Its target is unknown. Being one base from a much bigger clone, this may be a read error.

The V and J genes are TRBV12-3 or TRBV12-4 and TRBJ2-5; 8 bases are a match to TRBD1. The receptor was isolated from a man aged 18 to 35 in good health. The sample comprised blood. The CDR3 region is CASRSTGDDNEQYF. For the CDR3, the DNA is TGTGCCAGCAGGTCGACAGGGGATGACAATGAGCAGTACTTC.